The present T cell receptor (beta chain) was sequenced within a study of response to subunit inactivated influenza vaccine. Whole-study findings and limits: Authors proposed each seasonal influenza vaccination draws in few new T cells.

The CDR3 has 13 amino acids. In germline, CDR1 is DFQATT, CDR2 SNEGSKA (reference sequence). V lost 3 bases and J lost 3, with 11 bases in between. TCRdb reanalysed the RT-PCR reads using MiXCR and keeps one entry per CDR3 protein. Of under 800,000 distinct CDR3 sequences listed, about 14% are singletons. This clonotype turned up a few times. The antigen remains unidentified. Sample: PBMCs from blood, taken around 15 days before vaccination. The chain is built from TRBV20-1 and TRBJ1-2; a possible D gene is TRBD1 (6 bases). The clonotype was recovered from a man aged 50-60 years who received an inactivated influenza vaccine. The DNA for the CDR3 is TGCAGTGCTAGTAAGGGGGACGACTATGGCTACACCTTC. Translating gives CSASKGDDYGYTF.